A selection of T cell receptor beta chains follows, all from one sample in a study of blood T cell repertoires in COVID-19. The repertoire was sequenced with immunoSEQ multiplex PCR; TCRdb's copy has only in-frame clones and lacks some. The data contain 200,000 to 300,000 clones, around 89% of them seen just once; the ten biggest clones take up 2% to 2.5%. Sequenced input: PBMCs or T cells enriched from blood (not recorded which). The receptors were gathered from a woman aged 40 to 50 with acute COVID-19. CDR3s include the opening cysteine and the closing phenylalanine or tryptophan. A D gene is named only where the DNA matches it firmly. Where a row states a size, it is once, few, many or the class of an expanded clone; other rows omit it.

J gene: TRBJ1-3; V gene: TRBV9; clone size: NA; D gene: TRBD1; CDR3 DNA: TGTGCCAGCAGCGTAGATCTGGGACAGGGAAACACCATATATTTT; CDR3 protein: CASSVDLGQGNTIYF
J gene: TRBJ2-1; V gene: TRBV5-6; clone size: NA; D gene: TRBD1; CDR3 DNA: TGTGCCAGCAGCTCCGGGACAGGGTGGGAGAATGAGCAGTTCTTC; CDR3 protein: CASSSGTGWENEQFF
J gene: TRBJ1-5; V gene: TRBV28; clone size: once; D gene: TRBD1; CDR3 DNA: TGTGCCAGCACGACAGGGGGACAGCCCCAGCATTTT; CDR3 protein: CASTTGGQPQHF
J gene: TRBJ2-1; V gene: TRBV5-5; clone size: NA; D gene: TRBD2; CDR3 DNA: TGTGCCAGCACCCTCACTAGCGGGAGGGCCTTTGTCGAATTCTTC; CDR3 protein: CASTLTSGRAFVEFF
J gene: TRBJ2-7; V gene: TRBV2; clone size: NA; D gene: TRBD1; CDR3 DNA: TGTGCCAGCAGTGTAGACAGGGACGAGCAGTACTTC; CDR3 protein: CASSVDRDEQYF
J gene: TRBJ1-2; V gene: TRBV19; clone size: NA; D gene: TRBD1; CDR3 DNA: TGTGCCAGTAGTCGGCAGGGGGCAGCTAACTATGGCTACACCTTC; CDR3 protein: CASSRQGAANYGYTF
J gene: TRBJ2-2; V gene: TRBV2; clone size: NA; D gene: TRBD1; CDR3 DNA: TGTGCCAGCAGTGCCGGGACAGGGAACACCGGGGAGCTGTTTTTT; CDR3 protein: CASSAGTGNTGELFF
J gene: TRBJ1-1; V gene: TRBV24-1; clone size: NA; D gene: NA; CDR3 DNA: TGTGCCACCAGTGAGCCAGGGATCCCTGAAGCTTTCTTT; CDR3 protein: CATSEPGIPEAFF
J gene: TRBJ2-5; V gene: TRBV6-5; clone size: NA; D gene: TRBD1; CDR3 DNA: TGTGCCAGCATTGTGGACAGGGGGCGGCAAGAGACCCAGTACTTC; CDR3 protein: CASIVDRGRQETQYF
J gene: TRBJ1-2; V gene: TRBV18; clone size: NA; D gene: TRBD1; CDR3 DNA: TGTGCCAGCTCACCGCGAACCGGGACAGTCTATGGCTACACCTTC; CDR3 protein: CASSPRTGTVYGYTF
J gene: TRBJ1-2; V gene: TRBV6-5; clone size: NA; D gene: TRBD1; CDR3 DNA: TGTGCCAGCAGCGGACCGGGACAGGGGGTTGATGGCTACACCTTC; CDR3 protein: CASSGPGQGVDGYTF
J gene: TRBJ1-3; V gene: TRBV7-9; clone size: NA; D gene: NA; CDR3 DNA: TGTGCCAGCATCCCCAGCGGTGGAAACACCATATATTTT; CDR3 protein: CASIPSGGNTIYF
J gene: TRBJ1-1; V gene: TRBV5-1; clone size: NA; D gene: NA; CDR3 DNA: TGCGCCAGCAGCTGGGGAGCAATGAACACTGAAGCTTTCTTT; CDR3 protein: CASSWGAMNTEAFF
J gene: TRBJ1-6; V gene: TRBV9; clone size: NA; D gene: TRBD1; CDR3 DNA: TGTGCCAGCAGCGAGCCCCTAGGACAGGAGGGCTCACCCCTCCACTTT; CDR3 protein: CASSEPLGQEGSPLHF